Each of the 9 T cell receptor beta chains below was sequenced from the same sample in a study of OX40 agonist ivuxolimab in advanced cancers. Profiled with immunoSEQ multiplex PCR; TCRdb holds only in-frame clones, not every one. The sample records approximately 86,000 clones, approximately 91% being singletons. Sequenced material: CD4+ or CD8+ T cells sorted from blood, taken in a trial of the OX40 agonist ivuxolimab. These receptor sequences come from an adult with an advanced solid tumor such as melanoma, head and neck, liver or kidney cancer.

This chain links TRBV27 with TRBJ2-1; 8 bases are a match to TRBD2. Germline CDR1 MNHEY, CDR2 SMNVEV (reference sequence). V was clipped by 7 bases and J by 0 bases; unmatched bases: 5. The CDR3 covers 15 residues. The DNA for the CDR3 is TGTGCCAGCAAACGGGAGGGACCCTCCTACAATGAGCAGTTCTTC. Translated: CASKREGPSYNEQFF.

Concerning this clone itself: Other DNA sequences of this sample code for an identical CDR3. J is TRBJ1-5 and V is TRBV28; no reliable D call. The germline gives CDR1 MDHEN, CDR2 SYDVKM. This CDR3 has 12 residues. V dropped 6 bases and J dropped 0 bases, with 3 bases sitting between them. CDR3 protein: CASRDSNQPQHF. The CDR3, as DNA: TGTGCCAGCAGGGATAGCAATCAGCCCCAGCATTTT.

This rearrangement joins TRBV7-2 to TRBJ1-3; no definite D call. In germline, CDR1 is SGHTA, CDR2 FQGNSA. Trimming left V 1 base short and J 7 bases short, with 14 bases between. This CDR3 is built from 15 residues. The CDR3 region has the DNA TGTGCCAGCAGCTTAGGAACTCCCGTGCGTAACACCATATATTTT. It translates to CASSLGTPVRNTIYF.

The chain links TRBV9 to TRBJ1-3; 8 bases line up with TRBD1. The CDR3 covers 16 residues. V shed 4 bases, J shed 0 bases, and the junction held 6 bases outside the gene matches. Germline assignment: CDR1 SGDLS and CDR2 YYNGEE. CDR3 nucleotide sequence: TGTGCCAGCAGCACAACCACAGGGGGCTCTGGAAACACCATATATTTT. This gives the protein CASSTTTGGSGNTIYF.

This sequence joins TRBV5-4 and TRBJ2-1; D uncertain. V gave up 4 bases and J gave up 0 bases, with 14 bases separating them. CDR3 length: 16 amino acids. CDR1 and CDR2 (germline): SGHNT, YYREEE (reference sequence). The chain's CDR3 is CASSTPGVSSYNEQFF. The CDR3, as DNA: TGTGCCAGCAGCACCCCCGGCGTAAGCTCCTACAATGAGCAGTTCTTC.

J is TRBJ2-7 and V is TRBV6-5; D possibly corresponds to TRBD2 (6 bases). There are 15 residues in the CDR3. Germline V gives CDR1 MNHEY, CDR2 SVGAGI. Between the trimmed V and J ends, which lost 8 bases and 0 bases, there was a span of 17 bases. CDR3 nucleotide sequence: TGTGCCAGCGGCCTCTTTGCGGGACCCTCCTACGAGCAGTACTTC. Translated: CASGLFAGPSYEQYF.

The rearrangement joins TRBV6-5 to TRBJ1-2, with 7 nucleotides matching TRBD1. The CDR3 is 14 residues long. V was clipped by 5 bases and J by 3 bases; unmatched bases: 6. Germline V gives CDR1 MNHEY, CDR2 SVGAGI. CDR3 sequence reads: CASSGQAAHYGYTF. The DNA for the CDR3 is TGTGCCAGCAGTGGACAGGCCGCCCACTATGGCTACACCTTC.

This rearrangement joins TRBV7-2 to TRBJ2-1; TRBD2 agrees at 9 bases. Germline CDR1 and CDR2: SGHTA and FQGNSA. The CDR3 loop spans 18 amino acids. V lost 2 bases and J lost 0; bases outside the gene matches: 8. As DNA, the CDR3 is TGTGCCAGCAGCTTATCCGCGGGAGGGGTAAACTCCTACAATGAGCAGTTCTTC. As protein: CASSLSAGGVNSYNEQFF.

The rearrangement uses TRBV30 and TRBJ2-1; D gene ambiguous. This CDR3 has 11 amino acids. The germline V and J ends were trimmed by 0 bases and 8 bases, with 5 bases remaining between them. Per the germline V gene, CDR1 is GTSNPN and CDR2 is SVGIG (reference sequence). The CDR3 reads CAWSVWDEQFF. In DNA, the CDR3 is TGTGCCTGGAGTGTTTGGGATGAGCAGTTCTTC.